This record looks at one T cell receptor beta chain sequence and its context. Its specificity is unknown. The protocol was immunoSEQ multiplex PCR, while the TCRdb copy is restricted to in-frame clones and leaves out a portion. Seen here are more than 60,000 clones, around 82% observed once, and the top ten hold about 4.5%. The data stem from a study of OX40 agonist ivuxolimab in advanced cancers. Study summary: Ivuxolimab is an agonistic anti-OX40 (CD134) antibody, and patients were treated with it. Patients were dosed intravenously with ivuxolimab at 0.01 to 10 mg/kg every 2 weeks.

Study-wide results and limits: The antigens recognized by the expanded peripheral T cells, that is their antigen specificity, were not determined.

The CDR3 totals 15 residues. In germline, CDR1 is SNHLY, CDR2 FYNNEI. V gave up 5 bases and J gave up 4 bases; unmatched junction bases: 6. This TCR was sampled from an adult with an advanced solid tumor such as melanoma, head and neck, liver or kidney cancer. The V gene is TRBV2, the J gene TRBJ2-1; 9 positions match TRBD2. Sample: CD4+ or CD8+ T cells sorted from blood, taken in a trial of the OX40 agonist ivuxolimab. CDR3 amino acids: CASSKSGGPYNEQFF. In DNA, the CDR3 is TGTGCCAGCAGTAAGAGCGGGGGGCCATACAATGAGCAGTTCTTC.